This note documents a single T cell receptor beta chain sequence. The antigen is unknown. The sample belongs to a study of human T cells and chemical hapten exposure. The overall study: Researchers reported sensitizing a 2 cm by 2 cm upper inner arm skin site with 2% DPC. The variation in per-sample TCR yields arose mainly from small differences in pooled library volumes.

Specified time point: pre-sensitization, week 0. The treatment: therapeutic diphenylcyclopropenone sensitization with weekly scalp DPC. Findings and caveats of the study: DPC sensitization left the count of TCRs above 1 in 1000 unchanged.

This CDR3 spans 13 amino acids. CDR1 SGHRS and CDR2 YFSETQ come from the germline V gene. With 0 bases removed from V and 9 bases from J, the gap between germline ends came to 7 bases. The library labeled individual cDNA molecules by adding unique molecular identifiers to them. Each CDR3 protein gets one entry after TCRdb re-called the RACE reads with MiXCR. The profile shows about 89,000 distinct CDR3 sequences, under 14% of them singletons. V usage is TRBV5-1 and J usage is TRBJ1-6; no clear D. The source of this sequence is a woman between 55 and 75 years old with alopecia areata. Some clones in this sample may be carry-over from other donors' samples. The starting material was whole blood, obtained in connection with sensitization to the hapten diphenylcyclopropenone (DPC). The CDR3: CASSLDVGSPLHF. The CDR3 bases are TGCGCCAGCAGCTTGGATGTTGGTTCACCCCTCCACTTT.